A single sample is the source of the 14 T cell receptor beta chains below, sequenced in a study of high-grade serous ovarian cancer treatment subgroups. TCRdb's table, derived via immunoSEQ multiplex PCR, lists solely in-frame clones and lacks some. The top ten clones hold roughly 8.2% of a sample with fewer than 4,500 clones, under 85% of them seen once. Tumor tissue was taken before any definitive surgery or chemotherapy was given. Material for sequencing was tumor tissue. All receptors derive from a human donor with high-grade serous ovarian cancer.

This clone was found a few times. This chain connects TRBV7-9 to TRBJ2-2, with TRBD1 matching 9 bases. The CDR3 is made up of 17 amino acids. Unmatched junction bases numbered 11, after V lost 5 bases and J lost 4 bases. The V gene's germline CDR1 is SEHNR and CDR2 FQNEAQ (reference sequence). This CDR3 reads CASSHRPGQGGTGELFF. In DNA, the CDR3 is TGTGCCAGCAGCCACCGGCCGGGACAGGGTGGCACCGGGGAGCTGTTTTTT.

This chain links TRBV5-1 with TRBJ1-4; D is perhaps TRBD1 (6 bases). The CDR3 runs 15 residues. Per the germline V gene, CDR1 is SGHRS and CDR2 is YFSETQ. Trimming cost V 4 bases and J 7 bases, with 17 bases left between them. The CDR3 sequence: CASSGGGQAGEKLFF. The CDR3 nucleotides are TGCGCCAGCAGCGGAGGGGGGCAAGCGGGTGAAAAACTGTTTTTT.

This clone appeared a few times. The CDR3 nucleotides read TGTGCCTGGAGTGTAGCCGAGAACACTGAAGCTTTCTTT. Its translation: CAWSVAENTEAFF. This chain connects TRBV30 to TRBJ1-1; no clear D gene. The length of the CDR3 is 13 residues. Per the germline V gene, CDR1 is GTSNPN and CDR2 is SVGIG (reference sequence). V was trimmed by 0 bases and J by 1 base, leaving 6 bases between them.

The V call is TRBV4-3, the J call TRBJ2-1; 8 nucleotides agree with TRBD2. Germline CDR1 and CDR2: LGHNA and YSLEER. After removal of 4 bases from V and 0 bases from J, the junction contained 11 bases not matched to a gene. The CDR3 is made up of 18 amino acids. This CDR3 reads CASSPRIGGGRSYNEQFF. The CDR3 nucleotides read TGCGCCAGCAGCCCCCGTATTGGCGGGGGGCGCTCCTACAATGAGCAGTTCTTC.

The chain is built from TRBV28 and TRBJ2-7; a weak D match, TRBD1 (6 bases). The CDR3 runs to 13 residues. Germline V gene lookup returns CDR1 MDHEN and CDR2 SYDVKM. Trimming cost V 3 bases and J 6 bases, with 12 bases left between them. CDR3 sequence reads: CASSFYRDGEQYF. The CDR3 DNA follows: TGTGCCAGCAGTTTTTACAGGGACGGCGAGCAGTACTTC.

This clone was recorded once. The CDR3 here is CASSLVAGGPADTQYF. The CDR3 DNA follows: TGTGCCAGCAGCTTAGTGGCGGGGGGGCCGGCAGATACGCAGTATTTT. V gene TRBV7-9 combines with J gene TRBJ2-3, with 9 bases matching TRBD2. The germline CDR1 and CDR2 sequences are SEHNR and FQNEAQ (reference sequence). This CDR3 is 16 amino acids long. V was pared by 1 base and J by 4 bases, with 6 bases of the junction left unmatched.

This chain connects TRBV11-2 to TRBJ1-6, with 8 positions matching TRBD1. V dropped 4 bases and J dropped 9; count of bases not matched to a gene: 5. The CDR3 covers 14 residues. Looked up from germline, CDR1 is SGHAT and CDR2 is FQNNGV. The CDR3 is CASSSQGAGSPLHF. The CDR3 DNA is TGTGCCAGCAGCTCCCAGGGGGCGGGTTCACCCCTCCACTTT.

The chain is built from TRBV27 and TRBJ2-3; no firm D call. Trimming pared 3 bases from V and 1 base from J, leaving 11 bases between. The CDR3 totals 15 residues. Germline loops: CDR1 MNHEY, CDR2 SMNVEV (reference sequence). In DNA form, the CDR3 reads TGTGCCAGCAGTTTTAGGATCGGACGCACAGATACGCAGTATTTT. This gives the protein CASSFRIGRTDTQYF.

This clone has only a few counts. V gene TRBV6-4 combines with J gene TRBJ2-6; D possibly corresponds to TRBD2 (6 bases). The CDR3 has 15 residues. Germline CDR1 and CDR2: MRHNA and SNTAGT. V lost 2 bases to trimming and J lost 4 bases, with 9 bases between them. For the CDR3, the DNA is TGTGCCAGCAGTGACAGGGCGGGAGGGGCCAACGTCCTGACTTTC. This translates into CASSDRAGGANVLTF.

The chain is built from TRBV28 and TRBJ2-5; TRBD2 matches 7 bases. The germline V gene has CDR1 MDHEN and CDR2 SYDVKM. J was trimmed by 4 bases and V by 0 bases; bases with no gene match: 5. This CDR3 is 15 amino acids long. CDR3 sequence: CASSLWGGRGETQYF. The DNA of the CDR3 is TGTGCCAGCAGTTTATGGGGAGGGAGAGGAGAGACCCAGTACTTC.

The rearrangement joins TRBV5-6 to TRBJ2-5; unclear D gene. This CDR3 comprises 13 residues. V was trimmed by 0 bases and J by 0 bases, leaving 3 bases between them. From germline, CDR1 is SGHDT and CDR2 YYEEEE. The CDR3, as DNA: TGTGCCAGCAGCTTGGACAACCAAGAGACCCAGTACTTC. This gives the protein CASSLDNQETQYF.

This clone occurred a few times. J is TRBJ1-4 and V is TRBV6-1, with 9 bases fitting TRBD1. CDR1 MNHNS and CDR2 SASEGT come from the germline V gene. The CDR3 spans 16 residues. Trimming at V came to 4 bases and at J to 5 bases, leaving 8 bases not matched to a gene. The CDR3 loop reads CASSGVRGQGNEKLFF. The CDR3, as DNA: TGTGCCAGCAGTGGGGTTAGAGGACAGGGGAATGAAAAACTGTTTTTT.

The chain links TRBV10-2 to TRBJ2-4; D might be TRBD1 (6 bases). This CDR3 region has 14 residues. V was trimmed by 6 bases and J by 0 bases, leaving 9 bases between them. CDR1 is WSHSY and CDR2 is SAAADI in the germline V gene. In DNA, the CDR3 is TGCGCCAGCAGGTCAGGGGTAGCCAAAAACATTCAGTACTTC. Encoded protein: CASRSGVAKNIQYF.

This clone is judged large (0.1 to 1%). The V call is TRBV7-8, the J call TRBJ1-2; TRBD1 agrees at 9 bases. The germline gives CDR1 SGHVS, CDR2 FQNEAQ. The junction had 4 bases not matched to a gene; V was cut back by 0 bases and J by 8 bases. This CDR3 has 14 residues. The CDR3 nucleotides read TGTGCCAGCAGCTTAGCTGACAGGGGGATCGGCTACACCTTC. Translated, it gives CASSLADRGIGYTF.